Listed here are 10 T cell receptor beta chains from one sample, sequenced in a study of blood T cell repertoires in COVID-19 (TCRdb year 2020). The library was made by the immunoSEQ multiplex PCR assay. Drawn from immuneACCESS, this table holds only the in-frame rearrangements with V and J called that TCRdb kept. Clones are partly lost; checked studies trace under half to an unresolved V gene and leave the rest unexplained. Here the sample has just under 350,000 clones; around nine tenths occur a single time. The ten largest clonotypes hold approximately 7.3% of the sample. Source material: peripheral blood. The receptors were sampled from a woman in her 70s with COVID-19, enrolled during active disease.

This clone was seen once. J is TRBJ1-1 and V is TRBV19; no reliable D call. Trimming cost V 5 bases and J 7 bases, with 14 bases left between them. Germline CDR1 LNHDA, CDR2 SQIVND (reference sequence). The CDR3 sequence is 13 residues long. This chain's CDR3 is CASSPAHGDEAFF. In DNA, the CDR3 is TGTGCCAGTAGTCCGGCCCACGGGGATGAAGCTTTCTTT.

V is TRBV18 and J is TRBJ1-1; D not resolved. There are 15 residues in the CDR3. Per the germline V gene, CDR1 is KGHSH and CDR2 is LQKENI. Deletions cut 6 bases from V and 4 bases from J, with 18 bases between. Written as DNA, the CDR3 is TGTGCCAGCTCCGAAAAACAGATACCGAGCACTGAAGCTTTCTTT. This encodes CASSEKQIPSTEAFF.

This sequence joins TRBV7-6 and TRBJ2-3; TRBD2 matches at 11 bases. The CDR3 is 17 residues long. The V gene's germline CDR1 is SGHVS and CDR2 FNYEAQ. The V gene end was trimmed by 1 base and the J gene end by 5 bases; junction bases not matched to a gene: 8. The DNA for the CDR3 is TGTGCCAGCAGCTTAGAAGCTAGCGGGGGGCGGGGAGATACGCAGTATTTT. Its translation is CASSLEASGGRGDTQYF.

This clone has just one count. The chain uses TRBV4-3 and TRBJ1-1; a weak D match, TRBD1 (5 bases). Trimming pared 3 bases from V and 1 base from J, leaving 15 bases between. This CDR3 has 16 residues. Per the germline V gene, CDR1 is LGHNA and CDR2 is YSLEER. The CDR3 is CASSQGTGGWNTEAFF. CDR3 sequence (DNA): TGCGCCAGCAGCCAGGGCACGGGGGGGTGGAACACTGAAGCTTTCTTT.

V is TRBV6-2 or TRBV6-3 and J is TRBJ2-1; the match to TRBD2 covers 10 bases. Germline V lookup: CDR1 MNHEY, CDR2 SVGEGT. The CDR3 runs to 16 residues. J was trimmed by 2 bases and V by 5 bases; bases with no gene match: 6. The CDR3 protein is CASSAPLAGAYNEQFF. CDR3 nucleotide sequence: TGTGCCAGCAGTGCCCCCCTAGCGGGGGCCTACAATGAGCAGTTCTTC.

The chain employs TRBV5-6 and TRBJ1-1; 11 nucleotides line up with TRBD1. The CDR3 extends over 14 amino acids. V dropped 5 bases and J dropped 5; count of bases not matched to a gene: 5. Germline CDR1 and CDR2: SGHDT and YYEEEE. CDR3 amino acids: CASRGTGGVTEAFF. As DNA, the CDR3 is TGTGCCAGCAGGGGGACAGGGGGAGTAACTGAAGCTTTCTTT.

The chain links TRBV27 to TRBJ2-3; 12 bases fit TRBD2. V was clipped by 0 bases and J by 4 bases; unmatched bases: 5. The germline V gene encodes CDR1 MNHEY and CDR2 SMNVEV (reference sequence). The CDR3 runs 17 residues. CDR3 in amino acids: CASSLSYLAGGPDTQYF. The DNA of the CDR3 is TGTGCCAGCAGTTTATCGTATCTAGCGGGGGGGCCAGATACGCAGTATTTT.

V gene TRBV3-1 (or the pseudogene TRBV3-2) combines with J gene TRBJ1-3; tentative D call: TRBD1 (5 bases). Trimming took off 1 base at V and 0 bases at J, with 10 bases between the two ends. The CDR3 is 16 residues long. Germline V gene data show CDR1 as LGHDT and CDR2 as YNNKEL (reference sequence). The CDR3 DNA reads as TGTGCCAGCAGCCAAGGACAGATCACCTCTGGAAACACCATATATTTT. This translates into CASSQGQITSGNTIYF.

The chain joins TRBV30 to TRBJ1-4, with 9 bases fitting TRBD1. Trimming took 4 bases from V and 8 from J; bases not matched to a gene: 8. CDR1 is GTSNPN, CDR2 SVGIG, per germline (reference sequence). The CDR3 is made up of 14 amino acids. CDR3 sequence: CAWTDGTGREKLFF. The CDR3, as DNA: TGTGCCTGGACCGACGGGACAGGGAGGGAAAAACTGTTTTTT.

This clone has a handful of counts. This chain links TRBV5-1 with TRBJ1-2; the match to TRBD1 covers 9 bases. Germline V gene data show CDR1 as SGHRS and CDR2 as YFSETQ. V shed 0 bases and J 4 bases; nucleotides not matched to a gene: 4. CDR3 size: 15 residues. CDR3 nucleotide sequence: TGCGCCAGCAGCTTGGAAGGGACAGGGACCTATGGCTACACCTTC. This gives the protein CASSLEGTGTYGYTF.